This T cell receptor (beta chain) came from a study of T cell responses to AZD1222 COVID-19 vaccine. Across the study: Combined were second doses at about 4 or about 12 weeks.

The V end lost 5 bases, the J end lost 7 bases, and 17 bases lay between the germline ends. The germline gives CDR1 MDHEN, CDR2 SYDVKM. The CDR3 runs 15 residues. This clone has a single count. Assay: immunoSEQ multiplex PCR; the TCRdb copy retains only in-frame clones and omits some. The data contain about 120,000 clones, 70% to 90% of them singletons. The sequences come from peripheral blood, collected on day 0 of AZD1222 vaccination. The V gene is TRBV28, the J gene TRBJ1-4; possibly TRBD1 for D (6 bases). The TCR was taken from an adult in good health. The CDR3 bases are TGTGCCAGCAGTCGTTCTGGGGGCTTGGGTGAAAAACTGTTTTTT. Translating gives CASSRSGGLGEKLFF.